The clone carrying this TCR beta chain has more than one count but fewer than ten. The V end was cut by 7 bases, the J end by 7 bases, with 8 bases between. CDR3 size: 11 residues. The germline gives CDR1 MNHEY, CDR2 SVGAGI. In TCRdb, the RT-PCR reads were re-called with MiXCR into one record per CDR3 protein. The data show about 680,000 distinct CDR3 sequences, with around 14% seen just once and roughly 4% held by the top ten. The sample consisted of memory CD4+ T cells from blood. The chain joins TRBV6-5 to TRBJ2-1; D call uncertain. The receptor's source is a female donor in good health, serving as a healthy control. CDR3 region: CASIYRNEQFF. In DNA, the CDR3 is TGTGCCAGCATCTATAGGAATGAGCAGTTCTTC.